The 5 T cell receptor beta chains reported below all come from one sample, sequenced in a study of T cells in Graves' hyperthyroidism and ophthalmopathy. TCR beta CDR3 sequences were amplified from RNA transcripts. First-round RT-PCR with HTBI primers amplified the TCR CDR3 region. A single record per CDR3 protein comes from TCRdb applying MiXCR to the multiplex PCR reads. This table holds roughly 500,000 distinct CDR3 sequences, 46% found once. Sequenced: peripheral blood or thyroid tissue (not recorded which). These TCRs come from an adult woman with Graves' disease, either hyperthyroidism or ophthalmopathy (not recorded which).

This chain connects TRBV29-1 to TRBJ1-3, with D hard to call. Germline V gives CDR1 SQVTM, CDR2 ANQGSEA. The CDR3 length is 12 residues. The V gene lost 8 bases and the J gene lost 0 bases, with 8 bases spanning the gap. The CDR3 DNA is TGCAGCTCGACGGACTCTGGAAACACCATATATTTT. This sequence encodes CSSTDSGNTIYF.

This rearrangement joins TRBV28 to TRBJ1-1, with D maybe TRBD1 (5 bases). CDR1 is MDHEN and CDR2 is SYDVKM in the germline V gene. The CDR3 consists of 13 residues. Trimming shortened V by 1 base and J by 5 bases, and 8 bases separated the two germline ends. CDR3 nucleotides: TGTGCCAGCAGTTTATCAGGGATTACTGAAGCTTTCTTT. Its translation is CASSLSGITEAFF.

This clonotype was observed at least ten times. V usage is TRBV10-2 and J usage is TRBJ2-5; either TRBD1 or TRBD2 may supply D (5 bases each). CDR1 and CDR2 from the germline V gene are WSHSY and SAAADI. V dropped 9 bases and J dropped 4 bases, with 15 bases sitting between them. The CDR3 length is 13 residues. The CDR3 sequence is CASRDPRGETQYF. The CDR3 DNA sequence: TGCGCCAGTCGGGACCCCCGGGGAGAGACCCAGTACTTC.

This chain joins TRBV7-9 and TRBJ1-1; 7 bases agree with TRBD1. Looked up from germline, CDR1 is SEHNR and CDR2 is FQNEAQ (reference sequence). Losses at the gene ends were 4 bases for V and 9 bases for J; bases not matched to a gene: 11. The CDR3 is 14 residues long. CDR3 DNA sequence: TGTGCCAGCAGCTCTCCGGGACAGACCATCCAAGCTTTCTTT. Protein: CASSSPGQTIQAFF.

The chain employs TRBV7-8 and TRBJ2-5; TRBD2 might be the D (6 bases). The V gene lost 5 bases and the J gene lost 5 bases, with 15 bases spanning the gap. Looked up from germline, CDR1 is SGHVS and CDR2 is FQNEAQ. The CDR3 has 14 residues. The CDR3 coding sequence is TGTGCCAGCAGCCGGGGGACTGGGGAGGAGACCCAGTACTTC. Protein sequence: CASSRGTGEETQYF.